Below are 27 T cell receptor beta chains sequenced from a single sample in a study of T cells in Graves' hyperthyroidism and ophthalmopathy. There were TCR beta CDR3 regions amplified from RNA transcripts. The HTBI primer set served for first-round RT-PCR of the TCR CDR3. TCRdb called the multiplex PCR reads again in MiXCR, with one record for every CDR3 protein. The sample includes approximately 360,000 distinct CDR3 sequences, about 15% of them seen just once. Material for sequencing was blood. These receptors were collected from a woman aged 18-29 years with Graves' hyperthyroidism that later progressed to Graves' ophthalmopathy.

This chain connects TRBV12-3 or TRBV12-4 to TRBJ2-1; D gene ambiguous. The CDR3 spans 12 residues. V was shortened by 4 bases and J by 9 bases, with 10 bases between the two germline ends. In DNA, the CDR3 is TGTGCCAGCAGTTACCCCGCCCTTGAGCAGTTCTTC. This encodes CASSYPALEQFF.

Worth noting for this clonotype: An end of the junction does not agree with germline; a read error may underlie this. The chain joins TRBV6-1 to TRBJ1-4; 9 nucleotides agree with TRBD1. The CDR3 spans 17 residues. Per the germline V gene, CDR1 is MNHNS and CDR2 is SASEGT. The CDR3 coding sequence is TGTGCCAGCAGTCTTCCAACCCGGACAGGGGTTAATGAAAAACTGTCTTTT. Its protein product is CASSLPTRTGVNEKLSF.

This clonotype was detected ten times or more. The chain uses TRBV28 and TRBJ1-6; D is unresolved. This CDR3 contains 12 residues. Trimming left V 6 bases short and J 7 bases short, with 7 bases between. Germline assignment: CDR1 MDHEN and CDR2 SYDVKM. The CDR3 region has the DNA TGTGCCAGCAGGGTGGTAAATTCACCCCTCCACTTT. Its protein product is CASRVVNSPLHF.

In its sample, this clonotype was seen many times. The chain employs TRBV28 and TRBJ2-7, with D possibly called TRBD1 or TRBD2 (5 bases each). The CDR3 loop spans 16 amino acids. The germline V and J ends were trimmed by 7 bases and 3 bases, with 22 bases remaining between them. Per the germline V gene, CDR1 is MDHEN and CDR2 is SYDVKM. This CDR3 is CASNQLSGRTYYEQYF. CDR3 nucleotides: TGTGCCAGCAATCAACTCTCGGGACGAACTTACTACGAGCAGTACTTC.

This clonotype has ten or more counts. This sequence joins TRBV27 and TRBJ1-1; D not certain. CDR3 size: 10 residues. With 8 bases removed from V and 4 bases from J, the gap between germline ends came to 5 bases. The germline V gene has CDR1 MNHEY and CDR2 SMNVEV (reference sequence). CDR3 sequence reads: CASGPTEAFF. CDR3 sequence (DNA): TGTGCCAGCGGACCCACTGAAGCTTTCTTT.

This clonotype was found many times. The chain uses TRBV7-9 and TRBJ2-7; D is ambiguous. CDR1 and CDR2 (germline): SEHNR, FQNEAQ (reference sequence). The V and J ends lost 5 bases and 2 bases respectively, with 10 bases between them. The CDR3 sequence is 13 residues long. The CDR3 DNA reads as TGTGCCAGCAGCACTACACTCACCTACGAGCAGTACTTC. Translation: CASSTTLTYEQYF.

There are many counts of this clonotype. The chain joins TRBV20-1 to TRBJ2-1, with 7 bases fitting TRBD2. Germline-derived CDR1 and CDR2 are DFQATT and SNEGSKA (reference sequence). The V segment lost 3 bases and the J segment 4 bases; nucleotides outside the gene matches: 6. The CDR3 runs to 14 residues. CDR3 DNA sequence: TGCAGTGCTAGTGGGAGCGGGACTTACAATGAGCAGTTCTTC. As protein: CSASGSGTYNEQFF.

This clonotype was seen a handful of times. The chain employs TRBV20-1 and TRBJ1-5; a weak D match, TRBD1 (5 bases). Per germline, CDR1 DFQATT and CDR2 SNEGSKA (reference sequence). The CDR3 runs to 15 residues. V was clipped by 1 base and J by 1 base, with 11 bases between them. The CDR3 region is CSARVGAGSNQPQHF. CDR3 sequence (DNA): TGCAGTGCTAGAGTAGGTGCAGGGAGCAATCAGCCCCAGCATTTT.

In this sample, this clonotype turned up a few times. The chain couples TRBV19 to TRBJ1-5, with D possibly TRBD1 on 5 matching bases. The CDR3 runs 18 residues. In germline, CDR1 is LNHDA, CDR2 SQIVND (reference sequence). Trimming left V 3 bases short and J 0 bases short, with 18 bases between. The CDR3 bases are TGTGCCAGTAGTATTACCGGGACGGACGTATATAGCAATCAGCCCCAGCATTTT. Translation: CASSITGTDVYSNQPQHF.

Turning to this clonotype: This may be a read error: a much more frequent sequence differs by one nucleotide. V usage is TRBV3-1 and J usage is TRBJ2-1, with D perhaps matching TRBD2 (7 bases). CDR3 length: 15 residues. V was clipped by 4 bases and J by 9 bases, with 19 bases between them. Germline loops: CDR1 LGHDT, CDR2 YNNKEL (reference sequence). DNA for the CDR3: TGTGCCAGCAGCCCGACGGGGAGGGGGTTGGGTGAGCAGTTCTTC. It translates to CASSPTGRGLGEQFF.

This clonotype has ten or more counts. This rearrangement joins TRBV20-1 to TRBJ1-6, with D perhaps matching TRBD1 (5 bases). The V end lost 5 bases, the J end lost 8 bases, and 16 bases lay between the germline ends. The CDR3 is 14 amino acids. The V gene's germline CDR1 is DFQATT and CDR2 SNEGSKA (reference sequence). The CDR3 spells CSASRQTLHSPLHF. For the CDR3, the DNA is TGCAGTGCTTCGAGACAGACGTTGCATTCACCCCTCCACTTT.

The sample holds many counts of this clonotype. The chain employs TRBV20-1 and TRBJ2-7, with 7 bases lining up with TRBD2. Germline assignment: CDR1 DFQATT and CDR2 SNEGSKA (reference sequence). V dropped 0 bases and J dropped 4; count of bases not matched to a gene: 9. The CDR3 sequence is 15 residues long. CDR3 DNA: TGCAGTGCTAGAGACAATGATAGCGGGTCTTACGAGCAGTACTTC. It specifies CSARDNDSGSYEQYF.

This clonotype was recorded a few times. The chain has TRBV28 and TRBJ2-4; 9 nucleotides match TRBD2. The CDR3 sequence is 14 residues long. Per germline, CDR1 MDHEN and CDR2 SYDVKM. The junction had 4 bases not matched to a gene; V was cut back by 3 bases and J by 7 bases. CDR3 nucleotides: TGTGCCAGCAGTTTGGCGGGAGGGGTGAACATTCAGTACTTC. This codes for CASSLAGGVNIQYF.

This chain uses TRBV5-1 with TRBJ1-4; no clear D. The germline V gene encodes CDR1 SGHRS and CDR2 YFSETQ. Trimming removed 4 bases at V and 3 bases at J, with 7 bases between. The CDR3 has 13 residues. The CDR3 DNA is TGCGCCAGCAGCAGGAATTCTAATGAAAAACTGTTTTTT. Its translation: CASSRNSNEKLFF.

This clonotype was observed a handful of times. This rearrangement joins TRBV4-3 to TRBJ2-5, with 8 bases that match TRBD2. Germline CDR1 LGHNA, CDR2 YSLEER. This CDR3 comprises 16 residues. The V segment lost 0 bases and the J segment 1 base; nucleotides outside the gene matches: 4. The CDR3 here is CASSQETSDLQETQYF. CDR3 DNA sequence: TGCGCCAGCAGCCAAGAGACTAGCGACCTCCAAGAGACCCAGTACTTC.

On this clonotype: This could be a read error, since a much larger clone is one nucleotide away. The chain couples TRBV27 to TRBJ2-3; 11 nucleotides match TRBD2. CDR3 size: 16 residues. From germline, CDR1 is MNHEY and CDR2 SMNVEV (reference sequence). V lost 5 bases and J lost 4; bases outside the gene matches: 8. CDR3 residues: CASSDFIAGGPDTQYF. The CDR3 DNA is TGTGCCAGCAGTGATTTCATAGCGGGAGGGCCAGATACGCAGTATTTT.

In its sample, this clonotype was seen many times. The chain has TRBV2 and TRBJ2-7, with D maybe TRBD1 (6 bases). V dropped 9 bases and J dropped 4 bases, with 10 bases sitting between them. The germline V gene encodes CDR1 SNHLY and CDR2 FYNNEI. The CDR3 length is 11 residues. In DNA, the CDR3 is TGTGCCAGAGGGGGAGAGTACGAGCAGTACTTC. Translation gives CARGGEYEQYF.

This clonotype was counted ten times or more. The rearrangement joins TRBV12-3 or TRBV12-4 to TRBJ1-1; D unresolved. Trimming removed 7 bases from V and 0 bases from J, with 15 bases in between. The CDR3 runs 15 residues. CDR3 sequence (DNA): TGTGCCAGCACCTACTCTGACCGGGTGAACACTGAAGCTTTCTTT. Protein: CASTYSDRVNTEAFF.

This clonotype was recorded many times. CDR3 amino acids: CSASGAGTGFTYEQYF. For the CDR3, the DNA is TGCAGTGCTAGCGGGGCCGGGACAGGGTTTACCTACGAGCAGTACTTC. The chain carries TRBV20-1 and TRBJ2-7, with TRBD1 matching 9 bases. CDR1 and CDR2 from the germline V gene are DFQATT and SNEGSKA (reference sequence). This CDR3 has 16 amino acids. The junction had 11 bases not matched to a gene; V was cut back by 3 bases and J by 2 bases.

This clonotype was detected many times. The chain combines TRBV20-1 with TRBJ2-1, with 9 bases lining up with TRBD2. After removal of 3 bases from V and 2 bases from J, the junction contained 5 bases not matched to a gene. The CDR3 totals 15 residues. CDR1 is DFQATT and CDR2 is SNEGSKA in the germline V gene (reference sequence). In DNA, the CDR3 is TGCAGTGCTAGTGGCCTAGCGGGACCCTACAATGAGCAGTTCTTC. It yields the protein CSASGLAGPYNEQFF.

The chain is built from TRBV7-9 and TRBJ2-7; TRBD2 matches at 12 bases. Germline V gene sequence: CDR1 SEHNR, CDR2 FQNEAQ (reference sequence). The CDR3 contains 15 residues. The ends lost 2 bases at V and 5 bases at J; junction bases unmatched: 4. The CDR3 here is CASSLLAGGLDEQYF. DNA for the CDR3: TGTGCCAGCAGCTTACTAGCGGGAGGGCTCGACGAGCAGTACTTC.

The chain joins TRBV3-1 to TRBJ1-2; the D is unclear. Germline assignment: CDR1 LGHDT and CDR2 YNNKEL (reference sequence). Trimming left V 4 bases short and J 5 bases short, with 17 bases between. This CDR3 has 15 amino acids. The CDR3 DNA is TGTGCCAGCAGCCCCCAGAGGGTCCCCCTATATGGCTACACCTTC. Translation: CASSPQRVPLYGYTF. The full variable domain, completed using reference TRBV3-1 and TRBJ1-2, is DTAVSQTPKYLVTQMGNDKSIKCEQNLGHDTMYWYKQDSKKFLKIMFSYNNKELIINETVPNRFSPKSPDKAHLNLHINSLELGDSAVYFCASSPQRVPLYGYTFGSGTRLTVV.

The rearrangement links TRBV4-1 to TRBJ1-1; no reliable D call. CDR1 and CDR2 (germline): MGHRA, YSYEKL. This CDR3 is built from 13 residues. V lost 0 bases and J lost 5, with 7 bases in between. The CDR3 region is CASSQEAMTEAFF. The CDR3 bases are TGCGCCAGCAGCCAAGAAGCTATGACTGAAGCTTTCTTT.

This clonotype occurred many times. This chain uses TRBV6-1 with TRBJ2-5; 8 bases align to TRBD2. Germline CDR1 is MNHNS and CDR2 is SASEGT. The trim removed 7 bases at V and 2 bases at J, leaving 9 bases unmatched. The CDR3 is 15 amino acids. CDR3: CASTQTGGRQETQYF. As DNA, the CDR3 is TGTGCCAGCACCCAAACGGGAGGGCGGCAAGAGACCCAGTACTTC.

This clonotype was recorded many times. The chain carries TRBV20-1 and TRBJ2-7, with 7 bases lining up with TRBD1. Germline CDR1 and CDR2: DFQATT and SNEGSKA (reference sequence). The CDR3 spans 14 residues. Trimming removed 5 bases from V and 3 bases from J; junction bases left unmatched: 10. CDR3 in amino acids: CSALPWAGGYEQYF. DNA of the CDR3: TGCAGTGCTCTGCCCTGGGCAGGGGGCTACGAGCAGTACTTC.

This rearrangement joins TRBV7-2 to TRBJ2-1; the match to TRBD2 covers 8 bases. This CDR3 is 20 amino acids long. V lost 3 bases to trimming and J lost 0 bases; unmatched junction nucleotides: 16. Germline-derived CDR1 and CDR2 are SGHTA and FQGNSA. The CDR3 here is CASSLIYGTGTRGSYNEQFF. DNA for the CDR3: TGTGCCAGCAGCTTGATTTACGGGACCGGGACTAGGGGCTCCTACAATGAGCAGTTCTTC.

This clonotype appeared many times. The chain couples TRBV7-2 to TRBJ2-1; TRBD2 matches 10 bases. V trimming: 5 bases; J trimming: 0 bases; junction bases outside the gene matches: 10. The CDR3 is made up of 18 amino acids. Germline V gene lookup returns CDR1 SGHTA and CDR2 FQGNSA. The CDR3 DNA is TGTGCCAGCAGCCTACACGGACTAGCGGAAGTCTCCTACAATGAGCAGTTCTTC. Encoded protein: CASSLHGLAEVSYNEQFF. The variable domain in full, with the rest retrieved from reference TRBV7-2 and TRBJ2-1, is GAGVSQSPSNKVTEKGKDVELRCDPISGHTALYWYRQSLGQGLEFLIYFQGNSAPDKSGLPSDRFSAERTGGSVSTLTIQRTQQEDSAVYLCASSLHGLAEVSYNEQFFGPGTRLTVL.